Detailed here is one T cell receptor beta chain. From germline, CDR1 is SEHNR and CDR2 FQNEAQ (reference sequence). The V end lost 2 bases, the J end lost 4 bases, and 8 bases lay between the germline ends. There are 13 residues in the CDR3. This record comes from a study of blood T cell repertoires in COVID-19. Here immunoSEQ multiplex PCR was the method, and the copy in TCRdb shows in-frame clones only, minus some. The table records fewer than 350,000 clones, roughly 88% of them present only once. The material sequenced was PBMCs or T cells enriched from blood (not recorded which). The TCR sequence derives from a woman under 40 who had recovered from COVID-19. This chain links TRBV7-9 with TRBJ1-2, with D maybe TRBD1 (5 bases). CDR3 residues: CASSLSTGYGYTF. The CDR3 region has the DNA TGTGCCAGCAGCTTAAGCACAGGCTATGGCTACACCTTC.